What follows is one T cell receptor (beta chain) and its context. One junction end does not reproduce the germline sequence, and a read error may be involved. The germline CDR1 and CDR2 sequences are SEHNR and FQNEAQ (reference sequence). The CDR3 covers 14 residues. This table comes from immunoSEQ multiplex PCR, and its TCRdb copy is limited to in-frame clones, with some not included. The profile covers about 42,000 clones, with 75% to 95% appearing a single time and under 0.5% taken by the ten largest. This record comes from a study of T cell changes during pregnancy in multiple sclerosis. The sequence was obtained from a female donor in good health, enrolled as a control in a pregnancy study. The sample was CD4+ T cells from peripheral blood mononuclear cells, taken in the second trimester of pregnancy. The chain has TRBV7-9 and TRBJ2-1; 11 bases are shared with TRBD2. As DNA, the CDR3 is TGTGCCAGCAGCGTAGCGGGAGGGGTGGTTGAGCAGTTCTTC. It translates to CASSVAGGVVEQFF.